A single sample gave rise to the 28 T cell receptor beta chains below, sequenced in a study of cytomegalovirus exposure and HLA in healthy donors. 13 Jbeta primers and 60 Vbeta primers were used for the PCR. Produced via immunoSEQ multiplex PCR; TCRdb's table is partial and in-frame only. The data hold some 140,000 clones, with roughly 70% observed a single time. Sequenced: PBMCs. All receptors come from a man aged 35-49 years in good health and CMV-seronegative.

J is TRBJ2-5 and V is TRBV23-1; 12 nucleotides agree with TRBD2. TRBV23-1 is annotated as an ORF whose role is uncertain. V gave up 3 bases and J gave up 2 bases; unmatched junction bases: 1. The CDR3 loop spans 15 amino acids. The CDR3 spells CASSHGLAGQETQYF. CDR3 sequence (DNA): TGCGCCAGCAGTCACGGACTAGCGGGACAAGAGACCCAGTACTTC.

This sequence joins TRBV15 and TRBJ2-3; 10 bases map to TRBD2. The J segment lost 2 bases and the V segment lost 7 bases, leaving 6 bases of the junction unmatched. This CDR3 region has 15 residues. The germline V gene has CDR1 LNHNV and CDR2 YYDKDF (reference sequence). The DNA for the CDR3 is TGTGCCACCAATAGCGGGGGGACTATCACAGATACGCAGTATTTT. This gives the protein CATNSGGTITDTQYF. The full variable domain, rest sourced from reference TRBV15 and TRBJ2-3, is DAMVIQNPRYQVTQFGKPVTLSCSQTLNHNVMYWYQQKSSQAPKLLFHYYDKDFNNEADTPDNFQSRRPNTSFCFLDIRSPGLGDTAMYLCATNSGGTITDTQYFGPGTRLTVL.

The genes are TRBV6-5 and TRBJ1-2, with 7 bases lining up with TRBD1. Losses at the gene ends were 2 bases for V and 3 bases for J; bases not matched to a gene: 6. The CDR3 has 15 residues. CDR1 and CDR2 (germline): MNHEY, SVGAGI. In DNA form, the CDR3 reads TGTGCCAGCAGTTACAATTTTGACAGGGACTATGGCTACACCTTC. It is translated as CASSYNFDRDYGYTF.

The chain links TRBV2 to TRBJ1-6; D call uncertain. CDR1 and CDR2 from the germline V gene are SNHLY and FYNNEI. V gave up 10 bases and J gave up 0 bases, with 13 bases separating them. The CDR3 extends over 15 amino acids. The CDR3 protein is CATQAASSYNSPLHF. In DNA form, the CDR3 reads TGTGCCACCCAGGCTGCGAGCTCCTATAATTCACCCCTCCACTTT.

This clone was seen a single time. The rearrangement uses TRBV7-7 and TRBJ2-1; 9 positions agree with TRBD2. The V and J ends lost 1 base and 10 bases, in that order; junction bases with no gene match: 8. Looked up from germline, CDR1 is SSHAT and CDR2 is FNYEAQ (reference sequence). CDR3 length: 15 residues. The CDR3: CASSLGGSGSEEQFF. For the CDR3, the DNA is TGTGCCAGCAGCTTAGGGGGTAGCGGGAGTGAGGAGCAGTTCTTC. The whole variable domain, remainder taken from reference TRBV7-7 and TRBJ2-1, is GAGVSQSPRYKVTKRGQDVTLRCDPISSHATLYWYQQALGQGPEFLTYFNYEAQPDKSGLPSDRFSAERPEGSISTLTIQRTEQRDSAMYRCASSLGGSGSEEQFFGPGTRLTVL.

The DNA for the CDR3 is TGTGCCAGCAGTCTGGGCGGGGGGGCCTTCGCCGAGCAGTACTTC. This sequence encodes CASSLGGGAFAEQYF. The chain carries TRBV2 and TRBJ2-7; 9 bases align to TRBD2. Germline CDR1 and CDR2: SNHLY and FYNNEI. V lost 5 bases and J lost 6; bases outside the gene matches: 11. The CDR3 is 15 residues long.

The chain recombines TRBV2 with TRBJ1-5; D ambiguous. The CDR3 extends over 15 amino acids. V lost 8 bases and J lost 3, with 17 bases in between. CDR1 SNHLY and CDR2 FYNNEI come from the germline V gene. CDR3 in amino acids: CASDDSRSFNQPQHF. In DNA form, the CDR3 reads TGTGCCAGCGACGACTCCCGGTCTTTCAATCAGCCCCAGCATTTT.

This clone was counted only a few times. The genes are TRBV7-3 and TRBJ2-5, with 8 bases that match TRBD1. CDR3 length equals 13 residues. CDR1 and CDR2 (germline): SGHTA, FQGTGA. V lost 2 bases and J lost 7; bases outside the gene matches: 3. CDR3 loop: CASSLEQGGTQYF. DNA of the CDR3: TGTGCCAGCAGCTTAGAACAGGGGGGGACCCAGTACTTC.

V and J are TRBV5-1 and TRBJ2-2, with 7 bases lining up with TRBD1. With V trimmed by 4 bases and J by 0 bases, 3 bases remained unmatched. The CDR3 contains 15 residues. In germline, CDR1 is SGHRS, CDR2 YFSETQ. The chain's CDR3 is CASSPGQTNTGELFF. For the CDR3, the DNA is TGCGCCAGCAGCCCGGGACAGACGAACACCGGGGAGCTGTTTTTT.

This clone appeared once. The rearrangement joins TRBV29-1 to TRBJ2-5, with 7 bases matching TRBD1. Germline trimming cut 1 base from V and 2 bases from J; bases unmatched to any gene: 1. Germline lookup yields CDR1 SQVTM and CDR2 ANQGSEA. The CDR3 runs 13 residues. The CDR3: CSVEGTGQETQYF. The CDR3 DNA follows: TGCAGCGTTGAAGGGACAGGTCAAGAGACCCAGTACTTC.

This sequence joins TRBV10-3 and TRBJ1-1, with 12 bases aligning to TRBD1. Germline trimming cut 8 bases from V and 1 base from J; bases unmatched to any gene: 20. The CDR3 covers 20 residues. Germline values: CDR1 ENHRY, CDR2 SYGVKD. CDR3 coding DNA: TGTGCCATCTCTAACGCCCGAACCGGGACAGGGGGCACCTGGAACACTGAAGCTTTCTTT. This codes for CAISNARTGTGGTWNTEAFF.

This chain connects TRBV7-9 to TRBJ1-1; D is possibly TRBD1 (6 bases). Germline values: CDR1 SEHNR, CDR2 FQNEAQ (reference sequence). The CDR3 covers 13 residues. Trimming pared 5 bases from V and 4 bases from J, leaving 11 bases between. The CDR3 region is CASSNTGPTEAFF. CDR3 coding DNA: TGTGCCAGCAGCAATACAGGGCCCACTGAAGCTTTCTTT.

The chain links TRBV2 to TRBJ1-2, with 7 bases matching TRBD1. The V and J ends lost 7 bases and 7 bases, in that order; junction bases with no gene match: 12. This CDR3 is built from 14 residues. Germline V gene sequence: CDR1 SNHLY, CDR2 FYNNEI. This CDR3 is CASTEARTGGGYTF. As DNA, the CDR3 is TGTGCCAGCACTGAGGCCCGGACAGGTGGTGGCTACACCTTC.

The chain carries TRBV7-2 and TRBJ2-7; 7 bases are a match to TRBD1. Per the germline V gene, CDR1 is SGHTA and CDR2 is FQGNSA. The CDR3 is 14 amino acids. V was clipped by 3 bases and J by 2 bases; unmatched bases: 4. The CDR3 loop is CASSFETGTYEQYF. CDR3 coding DNA: TGTGCCAGCAGCTTTGAGACAGGGACCTACGAGCAGTACTTC. The full variable domain, its missing parts supplied by reference TRBV7-2 and TRBJ2-7, is GAGVSQSPSNKVTEKGKDVELRCDPISGHTALYWYRQSLGQGLEFLIYFQGNSAPDKSGLPSDRFSAERTGGSVSTLTIQRTQQEDSAVYLCASSFETGTYEQYFGPGTRLTVT.

The genes are TRBV27 and TRBJ2-7, with 8 bases fitting TRBD2. After removal of 2 bases from V and 5 bases from J, the junction contained 11 bases not matched to a gene. Germline CDR1 and CDR2: MNHEY and SMNVEV (reference sequence). The CDR3 covers 16 residues. The CDR3 nucleotides read TGTGCCAGCAGTTTAGTCCCAGCGGGAGCCCTCCACGAGCAGTACTTC. It translates to CASSLVPAGALHEQYF.

The rearrangement uses TRBV6-1 and TRBJ2-5; D is undetermined. Trimming cost V 6 bases and J 4 bases, with 9 bases left between them. The CDR3 contains 12 residues. The germline V gene has CDR1 MNHNS and CDR2 SASEGT. The DNA for the CDR3 is TGTGCCAGCAGCTCAGGTATAGAGACCCAGTACTTC. Translated, it gives CASSSGIETQYF.

This clone came up a few times. The V gene is TRBV5-4, the J gene TRBJ1-1, with a possible D match to TRBD1 (6 bases). The ends were cut back, 1 base at V and 8 bases at J, with 6 bases in the middle. From germline, CDR1 is SGHNT and CDR2 YYREEE (reference sequence). CDR3 length: 11 amino acids. The DNA of the CDR3 is TGTGCCAGCAGCTTGCAGGGGGAAGCTTTCTTT. This gives the protein CASSLQGEAFF.

CDR3 nucleotide sequence: TGTGCCAGCAGCCAAGTCCCGGGACTTTGGGGGAACACCGGGGAGCTGTTTTTT. Translating gives CASSQVPGLWGNTGELFF. This chain links TRBV14 with TRBJ2-2; TRBD2 is a possible D gene (6 bases). Germline V CDR1 and CDR2: SGHDN, FVKESK. This CDR3 comprises 18 residues. V was cut by 1 base and J by 1 base, with 16 bases left in between.

This sequence joins TRBV10-3 and TRBJ2-5; 8 bases align to TRBD2. The CDR3 is 16 residues long. V gave up 0 bases and J gave up 5 bases; unmatched junction bases: 8. Germline CDR1 ENHRY, CDR2 SYGVKD. CDR3 region: CAISESGLAGGETQYF. CDR3 bases: TGTGCCATCAGTGAGTCCGGCCTAGCGGGTGGGGAGACCCAGTACTTC.

The chain carries TRBV29-1 and TRBJ2-1, with TRBD2 as a possible D gene (7 bases). The V and J ends lost 3 bases and 0 bases respectively, with 15 bases between them. The CDR3 is made up of 16 amino acids. Germline assignment: CDR1 SQVTM and CDR2 ANQGSEA. Written as DNA, the CDR3 is TGCAGCGTTGATGAGGCGGGGGCCATCTCCTACAATGAGCAGTTCTTC. Translated, it gives CSVDEAGAISYNEQFF.

This clone came up a few times. The chain carries TRBV28 and TRBJ1-5; D possibly corresponds to TRBD1 (5 bases). CDR1 and CDR2 (germline): MDHEN, SYDVKM. Trimming removed 6 bases at V and 6 bases at J, with 21 bases between. The CDR3 covers 16 residues. CDR3 region: CASRAAGGEVGQPQHF. As DNA, the CDR3 is TGTGCCAGCAGAGCCGCGGGGGGGGAGGTGGGTCAGCCCCAGCATTTT.

The chain couples TRBV6-1 to TRBJ1-5, with D hard to call. Trimming left V 5 bases short and J 2 bases short, with 10 bases between. The CDR3 runs to 14 residues. Germline-derived CDR1 and CDR2 are MNHNS and SASEGT. In DNA, the CDR3 is TGTGCCAGCAGTCCGGGTAGTGGCAATCAGCCCCAGCATTTT. It is translated as CASSPGSGNQPQHF.

This clone was detected a few times. The V and J genes are TRBV6-6 and TRBJ2-7; tentative D call: TRBD2 (5 bases). Germline V gives CDR1 MNHNY, CDR2 SVGAGI (reference sequence). The CDR3 contains 12 residues. V was shortened by 5 bases and J by 3 bases, with 8 bases between the two germline ends. CDR3 nucleotides: TGTGCCAGCAGTCCCCGGGGCTACGAGCAGTACTTC. Translation gives CASSPRGYEQYF.

The chain carries TRBV27 and TRBJ1-6, with TRBD1 matching 8 bases. The CDR3 has 15 amino acids. Germline V gene lookup returns CDR1 MNHEY and CDR2 SMNVEV (reference sequence). The V gene end was trimmed by 6 bases and the J gene end by 3 bases; junction bases not matched to a gene: 4. DNA of the CDR3: TGTGCCAGCAGAGGACAGGGCTACTATAATTCACCCCTCCACTTT. Protein: CASRGQGYYNSPLHF.

The chain combines TRBV18 with TRBJ1-1, with D unclear. The CDR3 consists of 15 residues. The V gene lost 0 bases and the J gene lost 0 bases, with 8 bases spanning the gap. Per the germline V gene, CDR1 is KGHSH and CDR2 is LQKENI. CDR3 protein: CASSPPPGMNTEAFF. For the CDR3, the DNA is TGTGCCAGCTCACCACCTCCAGGCATGAACACTGAAGCTTTCTTT.

The CDR3 nucleotides are TGTGCCAGCTCACCACGCTCAGACTACGAGCAGTACTTC. This gives the protein CASSPRSDYEQYF. The chain links TRBV18 to TRBJ2-7; unclear D gene. The CDR3 loop spans 13 amino acids. Between the trimmed V and J ends, which lost 1 base and 3 bases, there was a span of 7 bases. Per germline, CDR1 KGHSH and CDR2 LQKENI.

This clone is a singleton in its sample. The rearrangement links TRBV5-1 to TRBJ1-6; a weak D match, TRBD1 (6 bases). CDR1 is SGHRS and CDR2 is YFSETQ in the germline V gene. This CDR3 region has 15 residues. The V end lost 3 bases, the J end lost 7 bases, and 14 bases lay between the germline ends. The CDR3 DNA reads TGCGCCAGCAGCTCTATGGACAGCAGAAATTCACCCCTCCACTTT. Translating gives CASSSMDSRNSPLHF.

The chain combines TRBV9 with TRBJ2-3; D ambiguous. Germline assignment: CDR1 SGDLS and CDR2 YYNGEE. This CDR3 spans 14 amino acids. V dropped 2 bases and J dropped 4 bases, with 11 bases sitting between them. CDR3 amino acids: CASSVDTRADTQYF. As DNA, the CDR3 is TGTGCCAGCAGCGTGGATACCCGGGCAGATACGCAGTATTTT. The complete variable domain, with remaining parts taken from reference TRBV9 and TRBJ2-3, reads DSGVTQTPKHLITATGQRVTLRCSPRSGDLSVYWYQQSLDQGLQFLIQYYNGEERAKGNILERFSAQQFPDLHSELNLSSLELGDSALYFCASSVDTRADTQYFGPGTRLTVL.